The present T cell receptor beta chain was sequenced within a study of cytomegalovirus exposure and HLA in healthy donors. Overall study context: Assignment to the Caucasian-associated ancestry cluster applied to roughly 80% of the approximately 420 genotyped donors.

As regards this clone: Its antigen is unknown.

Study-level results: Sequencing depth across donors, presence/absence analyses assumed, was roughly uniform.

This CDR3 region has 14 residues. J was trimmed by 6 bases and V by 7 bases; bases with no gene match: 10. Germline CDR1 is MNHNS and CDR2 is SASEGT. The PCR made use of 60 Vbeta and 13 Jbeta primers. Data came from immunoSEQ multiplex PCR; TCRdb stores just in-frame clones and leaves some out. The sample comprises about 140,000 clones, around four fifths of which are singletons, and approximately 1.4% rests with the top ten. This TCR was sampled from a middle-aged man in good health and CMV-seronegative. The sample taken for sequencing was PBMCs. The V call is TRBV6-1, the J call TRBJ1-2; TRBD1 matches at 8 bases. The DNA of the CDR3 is TGTGCCAGCACATTGGACAGGGCGGAAAATGGCTACACCTTC. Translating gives CASTLDRAENGYTF.